The 17 T cell receptor beta chains below were found in one sample sequenced in a study of cytomegalovirus exposure and HLA in healthy donors. 13 Jbeta primers and 60 Vbeta primers were used for the PCR. Method: immunoSEQ multiplex PCR; TCRdb's copy keeps in-frame clones and lacks some. The sample includes more than 100,000 clones, 65% to 85% of them seen just once. The sample comprised PBMCs. These receptor sequences come from a man aged 50 to 60 in good health and CMV-seronegative.

The rearrangement joins TRBV28 to TRBJ1-4; 9 positions agree with TRBD1. The CDR3 covers 15 residues. Germline V gene data show CDR1 as MDHEN and CDR2 as SYDVKM. The V and J ends lost 5 bases and 4 bases, in that order; junction bases with no gene match: 5. The CDR3: CASSAPGQGNEKLFF. Here the CDR3 DNA reads TGTGCCAGCAGTGCCCCGGGACAGGGTAATGAAAAACTGTTTTTT.

This chain connects TRBV6-4 to TRBJ2-7; 12 positions match TRBD2. The CDR3 loop spans 16 amino acids. Germline values: CDR1 MRHNA, CDR2 SNTAGT. The V segment lost 0 bases and the J segment 3 bases; nucleotides outside the gene matches: 3. The CDR3 loop is CASSDSASGRVYEQYF. The CDR3 region has the DNA TGTGCCAGCAGTGACTCGGCTAGCGGGAGGGTCTACGAGCAGTACTTC.

V usage is TRBV4-3 and J usage is TRBJ2-4, with 7 nucleotides matching TRBD2. Germline CDR1 is LGHNA and CDR2 is YSLEER. V lost 5 bases, J lost 7 bases, and 17 bases stayed unmatched. The CDR3 has 17 residues. Here the CDR3 reads CASSTYWGEGNGNIQYF. CDR3 DNA sequence: TGCGCCAGCAGCACCTACTGGGGGGAGGGGAATGGTAACATTCAGTACTTC.

V usage is TRBV7-2 and J usage is TRBJ1-3; D may be TRBD1 (6 bases). Trimming removed 5 bases at V and 0 bases at J, with 14 bases between. Per the germline V gene, CDR1 is SGHTA and CDR2 is FQGNSA. The CDR3 consists of 16 residues. CDR3 region: CASSAVATGSGNTIYF. The CDR3 bases are TGTGCCAGCAGCGCAGTCGCGACAGGCTCTGGAAACACCATATATTTT.

V and J are TRBV5-6 and TRBJ1-5, with 7 bases lining up with TRBD1. J gave up 4 bases and V 1 base, and 8 bases lay outside the gene matches. The germline V gene encodes CDR1 SGHDT and CDR2 YYEEEE. This CDR3 is built from 16 residues. The CDR3 DNA follows: TGTGCCAGCAGCTTGTATGGGACAGAACTTAATCAGCCCCAGCATTTT. As protein: CASSLYGTELNQPQHF. The entire variable domain, with the rest obtained from reference TRBV5-6 and TRBJ1-5, is as follows: DAGVTQSPTHLIKTRGQQVTLRCSPKSGHDTVSWYQQALGQGPQFIFQYYEEEERQRGNFPDRFSGHQFPNYSSELNVNALLLGDSALYLCASSLYGTELNQPQHFGDGTRLSIL.

The rearrangement joins TRBV10-3 to TRBJ1-5; a possible D gene is TRBD1 (6 bases). The germline V gene encodes CDR1 ENHRY and CDR2 SYGVKD. The CDR3 length is 15 residues. V dropped 0 bases and J dropped 6 bases, with 12 bases sitting between them. CDR3: CAISESRGGTQPQHF. The CDR3 bases are TGTGCCATCAGTGAGTCGAGGGGGGGTACTCAGCCCCAGCATTTT.

CDR3 sequence: CASSDRRDRAFYTF. The CDR3 DNA is TGTGCCAGCAGTGACCGCCGGGACAGGGCGTTCTACACCTTC. V gene TRBV25-1 combines with J gene TRBJ1-2; TRBD1 matches 9 bases. This CDR3 spans 14 amino acids. Germline CDR1 reads MGHDK; CDR2 reads SYGVNS. V lost 3 bases to trimming and J lost 10 bases; unmatched junction nucleotides: 9.

The rearrangement joins TRBV27 to TRBJ1-2, with D possibly TRBD1 on 6 matching bases. The CDR3 runs 17 residues. Trimming stripped 2 bases from V and 6 bases from J, with 22 bases between. Germline CDR1 MNHEY, CDR2 SMNVEV (reference sequence). The CDR3 region has the DNA TGTGCCAGCAGTTTAAACCACACCCCGGGGGGCCCGAATGGCTACACCTTC. Its translation: CASSLNHTPGGPNGYTF.

The chain uses TRBV6-4 and TRBJ2-2; D gene ambiguous. Trimming pared 6 bases from V and 4 bases from J, leaving 12 bases between. Germline V gene lookup returns CDR1 MRHNA and CDR2 SNTAGT. The CDR3 sequence is 14 residues long. CDR3 nucleotide sequence: TGTGCCAGCAGCTTAGATTCTTCCACCGGGGAGCTGTTTTTT. Its translation: CASSLDSSTGELFF.

This clone was observed a few times. This chain connects TRBV7-9 to TRBJ2-5; tentative D call: TRBD1 (5 bases). CDR3 length equals 15 residues. CDR1 is SEHNR and CDR2 is FQNEAQ in the germline V gene (reference sequence). V shed 5 bases and J shed 2 bases, with 15 bases lying between them. In nucleotides, the CDR3 is TGTGCCAGCAGCACAGGCAGGTCCGCTCAAGAGACCCAGTACTTC. It codes for CASSTGRSAQETQYF.

This clone turned up a few times. This same CDR3 is encoded by further DNA sequences in the sample. The rearrangement links TRBV5-6 to TRBJ2-7, with a possible D match to TRBD1 (6 bases). Germline V gene sequence: CDR1 SGHDT, CDR2 YYEEEE. The CDR3 sequence is 12 residues long. V was pared by 4 bases and J by 4 bases, with 9 bases between. The CDR3 DNA is TGTGCCAGCAGCCCTGGACAGTACGAGCAGTACTTC. The encoded protein is CASSPGQYEQYF.

This clone was counted a few times. The chain uses TRBV7-9 and TRBJ2-5; TRBD2 agrees at 9 bases. V shed 5 bases and J 5 bases; nucleotides not matched to a gene: 12. The germline V gene has CDR1 SEHNR and CDR2 FQNEAQ (reference sequence). CDR3 length: 16 residues. CDR3 nucleotides: TGTGCCAGCAGCCGCCGGGTAGCGGGGGCGTGGGAGACCCAGTACTTC. This gives the protein CASSRRVAGAWETQYF.

The rearrangement links TRBV25-1 to TRBJ2-2; D might be TRBD2 (6 bases). The CDR3 is 14 residues long. Trimming pared 1 base from V and 3 bases from J, leaving 6 bases between. CDR1 and CDR2 (germline): MGHDK, SYGVNS. CDR3 loop: CASSEWEDTGELFF. The CDR3, as DNA: TGTGCCAGCAGTGAATGGGAGGACACCGGGGAGCTGTTTTTT.

V and J are TRBV27 and TRBJ2-1, with D tentatively TRBD2 (5 bases). In germline, CDR1 is MNHEY, CDR2 SMNVEV (reference sequence). This CDR3 has 17 residues. V was clipped by 5 bases and J by 0 bases, with 17 bases between them. The DNA for the CDR3 is TGTGCCAGCAGTCCCGGTGAGGGCGAGGGCTCCTACAATGAGCAGTTCTTC. Translated: CASSPGEGEGSYNEQFF.

Concerning this clone itself: In this CDR3 the conserved last residue, phenylalanine or tryptophan, is missing, so a read error is likely. V is TRBV5-1 and J is TRBJ2-7, with D maybe TRBD1 (6 bases). V was cut by 5 bases and J by 0 bases, with 9 bases left in between. CDR3 length: 13 residues. Germline V CDR1 and CDR2: SGHRS, YFSETQ. CDR3 loop: CASREDSSYEQYL. The CDR3 DNA reads as TGCGCCAGCAGAGAGGACAGCTCCTACGAGCAGTACCTC.

This clone has more than one count but fewer than ten. The same CDR3 also results from other DNA sequences found in this sample. The V gene is TRBV5-1, the J gene TRBJ2-5, with 7 positions matching TRBD2. The length of the CDR3 is 14 residues. V trimming: 4 bases; J trimming: 1 base; junction bases outside the gene matches: 4. CDR1 SGHRS and CDR2 YFSETQ come from the germline V gene. CDR3 protein: CASSLGGSQETQYF. The CDR3 DNA sequence: TGCGCCAGCAGCCTCGGGGGGAGCCAAGAGACCCAGTACTTC.

DNA of the CDR3: TGTGCCAGCAGCTTAAAACAGGGGGCCGGGGAGCTGTTTTTT. Amino acid sequence: CASSLKQGAGELFF. V usage is TRBV7-2 and J usage is TRBJ2-2; 8 bases line up with TRBD1. The length of the CDR3 is 14 residues. In germline, CDR1 is SGHTA, CDR2 FQGNSA. With V trimmed by 2 bases and J by 6 bases, 2 bases remained unmatched.